This note documents a single T cell receptor beta chain sequence. There is no known antigen for this receptor. No base quality information exists; no much larger clone differs at one position. Sequencer: Illumina HiSeq 2500. TCR beta libraries were prepared by quantitative 5'-RACE with molecular barcodes. The study's processing was this. To identify disease-linked TCR variants, a new computational method was used, one built on a probabilistic model of VDJ rearrangement. The public sequencing data were trimmed at Q25 with fastp and processed into clonotypes with MiXCR by TCRdb, which kept only in-frame beta chains. Records with the same CDR3 protein are collapsed into one entry carrying the most frequent genes and DNA. TCRdb, not the original authors, processed these V and J calls. The sample table holds over 400,000 distinct CDR3 sequences, of which around 26% were seen once. The ten top clones hold 0.89% of the sample.

The data originate from a study of CD8 T cells in ankylosing spondylitis listed by TCRdb under 2017. Regarding the study in general: The study set out to find disease-linked TCR variants by profiling T cell receptor beta repertoires in ankylosing spondylitis patients and healthy donors. The full study cohort was made up of 25 to 30 ankylosing spondylitis patients and approximately 100 healthy donors. Peripheral blood samples were taken, and synovial fluid was additionally collected from ankylosing spondylitis patients. Overall results and qualifications from the work: Some of the motif variants had been reported before in the synovial fluid and blood of reactive arthritis patients, a finding that suggests common disease-initiation mechanisms. Blood from ankylosing spondylitis patients appeared to be characterized by a TCR beta motif made up of seven or eight highly homologous amino acid variants. The disease-linked clones had a CD8+ phenotype and were found at relatively low frequencies in peripheral blood. Significant enrichment of the disease-linked clones was reported in matched synovial fluid samples from ankylosing spondylitis patients.

The TCR comes from a male donor with ankylosing spondylitis. The material sequenced was blood, either unsorted or a sorted T cell fraction (not recorded which).

Here the CDR3 is given as CASTPPQGGTEAFF. The base sequence is TGTGCCAGCACCCCACCCCAGGGCGGCACTGAAGCTTTCTTT. The chain uses TRBV7-9 and TRBJ1-1, with a weak D call of TRBD1 (5 bases match). Including cysteine and phenylalanine, the CDR3 has 14 amino acids. The retained sequence is limited to the CDR3, 42 bases, with the frame set at the first base. Between the V and J ends, shortened by 7 bases and 4 bases respectively, the junction contains 16 bases. CDR1 and CDR2 are read off the germline V gene (reference sequence) as SEHNR and FQNEAQ.